The 3 T cell receptor beta chains given below trace back to one sample, sequenced in a study of graft-versus-host responses after intestinal transplantation. Method: immunoSEQ multiplex PCR; TCRdb's copy keeps in-frame clones and lacks some. The data hold roughly 60,000 clones, with more than 75% observed a single time. Sequenced here: PBMCs, sampled almost 120 days after intestinal transplantation. All receptors come from a human patient who received an intestinal transplant, so some T cells may come from the graft donor.

The chain links TRBV28 to TRBJ2-3; 8 positions agree with TRBD1. This CDR3 comprises 15 residues. The J segment lost 0 bases and the V segment lost 6 bases, leaving 5 bases of the junction unmatched. CDR1 is MDHEN, CDR2 SYDVKM, per germline. The CDR3 nucleotides are TGTGCCAGCAGCAGGACAGGGCCAAGCACAGATACGCAGTATTTT. It encodes CASSRTGPSTDTQYF.

The chain uses TRBV27 and TRBJ1-6; D uncertain. The CDR3 loop spans 15 amino acids. Trimming took off 2 bases at V and 5 bases at J, with 10 bases between the two ends. Germline V gene data show CDR1 as MNHEY and CDR2 as SMNVEV (reference sequence). The CDR3 DNA is TGTGCCAGCAGTTTAGGAGGGAAGGATAATTCACCCCTCCACTTT. Residues: CASSLGGKDNSPLHF.

The genes are TRBV28 and TRBJ2-3; 8 bases fit TRBD2. Germline CDR1 reads MDHEN; CDR2 reads SYDVKM. The CDR3 consists of 16 residues. Trimming took 5 bases from V and 3 from J; bases not matched to a gene: 10. The DNA of the CDR3 is TGTGCCAGCAGTCCCCTTGGAGCGGGGGTGACAGATACGCAGTATTTT. This codes for CASSPLGAGVTDTQYF.